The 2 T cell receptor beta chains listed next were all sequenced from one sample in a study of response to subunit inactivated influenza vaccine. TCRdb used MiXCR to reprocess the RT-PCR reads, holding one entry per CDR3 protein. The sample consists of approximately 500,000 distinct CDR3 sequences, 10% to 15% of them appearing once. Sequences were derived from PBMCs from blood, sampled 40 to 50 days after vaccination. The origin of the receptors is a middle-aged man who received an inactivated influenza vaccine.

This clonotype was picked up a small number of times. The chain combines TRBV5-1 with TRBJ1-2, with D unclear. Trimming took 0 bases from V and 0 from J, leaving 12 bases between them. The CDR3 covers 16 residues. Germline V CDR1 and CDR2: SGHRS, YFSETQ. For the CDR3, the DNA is TGCGCCAGCAGCTTGGCAGGCCCGCCGGCTAACTATGGCTACACCTTC. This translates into CASSLAGPPANYGYTF.

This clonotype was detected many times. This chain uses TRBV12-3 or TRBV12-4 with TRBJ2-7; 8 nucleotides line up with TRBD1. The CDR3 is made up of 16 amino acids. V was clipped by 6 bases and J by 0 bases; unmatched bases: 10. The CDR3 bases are TGTGCCAGCAGCCCCCGACAGGGGTTAAGCTCCTACGAGCAGTACTTC. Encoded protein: CASSPRQGLSSYEQYF.